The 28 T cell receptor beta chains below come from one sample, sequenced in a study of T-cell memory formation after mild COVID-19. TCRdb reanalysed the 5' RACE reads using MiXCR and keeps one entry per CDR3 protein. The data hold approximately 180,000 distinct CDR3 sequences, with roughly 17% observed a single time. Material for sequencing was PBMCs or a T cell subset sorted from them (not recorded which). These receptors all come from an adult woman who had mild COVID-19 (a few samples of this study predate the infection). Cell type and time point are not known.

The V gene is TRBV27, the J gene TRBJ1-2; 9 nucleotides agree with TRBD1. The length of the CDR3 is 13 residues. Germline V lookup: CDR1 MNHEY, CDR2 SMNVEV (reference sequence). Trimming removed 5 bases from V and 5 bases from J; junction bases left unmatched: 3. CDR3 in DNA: TGTGCCAGCAGTCGACAGGGGGGATATGGCTACACCTTC. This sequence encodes CASSRQGGYGYTF.

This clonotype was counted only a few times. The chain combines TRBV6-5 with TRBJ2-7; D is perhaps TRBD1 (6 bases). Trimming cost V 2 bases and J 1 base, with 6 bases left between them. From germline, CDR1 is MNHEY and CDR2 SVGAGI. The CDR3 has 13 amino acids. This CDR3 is CASSYGQSYEQYF. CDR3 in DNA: TGTGCCAGCAGTTACGGACAGTCCTACGAGCAGTACTTC.

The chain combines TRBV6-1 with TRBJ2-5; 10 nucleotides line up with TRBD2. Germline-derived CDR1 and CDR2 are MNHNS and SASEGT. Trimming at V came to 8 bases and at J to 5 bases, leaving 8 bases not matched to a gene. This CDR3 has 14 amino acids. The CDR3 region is CASSSGRALETQYF. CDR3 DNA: TGTGCCAGCTCGAGCGGGAGGGCCTTGGAGACCCAGTACTTC.

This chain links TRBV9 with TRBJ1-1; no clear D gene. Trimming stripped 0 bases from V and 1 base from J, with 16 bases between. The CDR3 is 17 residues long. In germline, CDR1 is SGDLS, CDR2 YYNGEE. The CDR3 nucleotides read TGTGCCAGCAGCGTAGTGGTAGGATTAGGACGGAACACTGAAGCTTTCTTT. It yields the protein CASSVVVGLGRNTEAFF.

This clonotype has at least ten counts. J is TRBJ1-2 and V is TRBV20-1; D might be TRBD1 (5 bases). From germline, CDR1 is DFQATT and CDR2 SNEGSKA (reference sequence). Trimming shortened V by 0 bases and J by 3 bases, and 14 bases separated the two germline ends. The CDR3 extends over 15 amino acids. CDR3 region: CSARDGGRLHYGYTF. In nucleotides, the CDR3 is TGCAGTGCTAGAGATGGGGGGAGACTTCACTATGGCTACACCTTC.

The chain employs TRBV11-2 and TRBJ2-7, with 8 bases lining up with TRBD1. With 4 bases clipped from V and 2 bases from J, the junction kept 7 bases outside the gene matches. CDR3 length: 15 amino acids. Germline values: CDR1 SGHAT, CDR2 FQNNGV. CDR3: CASSSVRGRPYEQYF. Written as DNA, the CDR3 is TGTGCCAGCAGCTCTGTCAGGGGGCGTCCCTACGAGCAGTACTTC.

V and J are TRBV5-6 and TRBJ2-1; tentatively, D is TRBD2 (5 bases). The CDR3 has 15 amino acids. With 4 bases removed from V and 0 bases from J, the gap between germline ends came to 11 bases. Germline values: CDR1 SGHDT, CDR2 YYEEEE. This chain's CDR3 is CASSRTGTSYNEQFF. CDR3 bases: TGTGCCAGCAGCCGGACGGGAACCTCCTACAATGAGCAGTTCTTC.

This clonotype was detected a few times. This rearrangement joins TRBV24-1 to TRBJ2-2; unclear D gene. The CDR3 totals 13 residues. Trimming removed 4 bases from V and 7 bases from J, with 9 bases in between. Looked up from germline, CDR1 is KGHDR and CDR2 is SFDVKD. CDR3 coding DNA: TGTGCCACCAGTGACCCCAGGTTCGGGGAGCTGTTTTTT. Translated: CATSDPRFGELFF.

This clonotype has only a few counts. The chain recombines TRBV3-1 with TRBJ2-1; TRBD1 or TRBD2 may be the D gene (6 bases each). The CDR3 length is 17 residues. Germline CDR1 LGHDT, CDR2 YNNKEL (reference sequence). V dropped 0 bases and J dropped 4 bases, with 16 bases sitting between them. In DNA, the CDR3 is TGTGCCAGCAGCCAAGATATCCCGGGGGCGATTTACAATGAGCAGTTCTTC. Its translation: CASSQDIPGAIYNEQFF.

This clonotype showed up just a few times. The CDR3 DNA follows: TGTGCCAGCAGTGAAGTGGAGGGGGCGAGCACTGAAGCTTTCTTT. Its translation: CASSEVEGASTEAFF. The V and J genes are TRBV6-1 and TRBJ1-1, with 7 nucleotides matching TRBD1. This CDR3 has 15 residues. Trimming removed 1 base from V and 4 bases from J; junction bases left unmatched: 6. Per germline, CDR1 MNHNS and CDR2 SASEGT.

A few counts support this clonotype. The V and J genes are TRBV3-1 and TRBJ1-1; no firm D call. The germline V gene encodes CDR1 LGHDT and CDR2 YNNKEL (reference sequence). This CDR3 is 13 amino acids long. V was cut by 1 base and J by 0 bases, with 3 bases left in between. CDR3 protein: CASSQGLNTEAFF. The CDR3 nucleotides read TGTGCCAGCAGCCAAGGATTGAACACTGAAGCTTTCTTT.

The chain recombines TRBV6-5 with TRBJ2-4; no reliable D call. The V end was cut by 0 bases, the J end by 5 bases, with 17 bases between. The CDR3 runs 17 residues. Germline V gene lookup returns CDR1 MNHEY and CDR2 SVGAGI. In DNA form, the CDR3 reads TGTGCCAGCAGTTACTCGACCACCGGGTGGCAAGAAAACATTCAGTACTTC. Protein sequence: CASSYSTTGWQENIQYF.

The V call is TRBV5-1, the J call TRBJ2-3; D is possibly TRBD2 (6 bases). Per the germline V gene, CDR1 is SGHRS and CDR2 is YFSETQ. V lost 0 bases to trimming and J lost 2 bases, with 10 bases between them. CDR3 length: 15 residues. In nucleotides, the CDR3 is TGCGCCAGCAGCTTGGACGGGACTGACACAGATACGCAGTATTTT. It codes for CASSLDGTDTDTQYF. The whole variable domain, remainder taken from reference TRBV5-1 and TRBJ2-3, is KAGVTQTPRYLIKTRGQQVTLSCSPISGHRSVSWYQQTPGQGLQFLFEYFSETQRNKGNFPGRFSGRQFSNSRSEMNVSTLELGDSALYLCASSLDGTDTDTQYFGPGTRLTVL.

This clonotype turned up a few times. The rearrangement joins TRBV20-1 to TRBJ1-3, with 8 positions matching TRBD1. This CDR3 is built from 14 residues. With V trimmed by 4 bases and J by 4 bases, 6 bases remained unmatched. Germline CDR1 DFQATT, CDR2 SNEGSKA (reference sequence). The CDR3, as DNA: TGCAGTGCTATTCAGGGGGCAGCGGGAAACACCATATATTTT. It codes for CSAIQGAAGNTIYF.

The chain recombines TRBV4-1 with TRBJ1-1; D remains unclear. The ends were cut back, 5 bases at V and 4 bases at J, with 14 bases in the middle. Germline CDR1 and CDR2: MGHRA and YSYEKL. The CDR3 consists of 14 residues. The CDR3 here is CASSTTVVGTEAFF. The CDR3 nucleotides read TGCGCCAGCAGCACGACCGTGGTAGGCACTGAAGCTTTCTTT.

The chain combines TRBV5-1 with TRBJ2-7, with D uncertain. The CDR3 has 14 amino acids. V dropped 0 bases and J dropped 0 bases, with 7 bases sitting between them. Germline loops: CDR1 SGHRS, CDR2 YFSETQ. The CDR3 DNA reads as TGCGCCAGCAGCTTGGGGTCGAGCTCCTACGAGCAGTACTTC. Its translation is CASSLGSSSYEQYF. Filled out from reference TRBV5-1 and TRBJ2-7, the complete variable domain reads KAGVTQTPRYLIKTRGQQVTLSCSPISGHRSVSWYQQTPGQGLQFLFEYFSETQRNKGNFPGRFSGRQFSNSRSEMNVSTLELGDSALYLCASSLGSSSYEQYFGPGTRLTVT.

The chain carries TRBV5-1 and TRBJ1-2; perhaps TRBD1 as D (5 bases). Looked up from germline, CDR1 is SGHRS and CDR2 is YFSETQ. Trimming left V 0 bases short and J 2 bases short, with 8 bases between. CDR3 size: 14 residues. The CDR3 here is CASSLGQRNYGYTF. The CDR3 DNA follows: TGCGCCAGCAGCTTGGGACAGCGGAACTATGGCTACACCTTC.

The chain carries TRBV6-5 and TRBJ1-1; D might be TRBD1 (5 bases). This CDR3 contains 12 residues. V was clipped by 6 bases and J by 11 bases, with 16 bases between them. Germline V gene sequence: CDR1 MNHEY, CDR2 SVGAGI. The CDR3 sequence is CASSTHGGSAFF. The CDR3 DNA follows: TGTGCCAGCAGCACACATGGGGGGTCGGCTTTCTTT.

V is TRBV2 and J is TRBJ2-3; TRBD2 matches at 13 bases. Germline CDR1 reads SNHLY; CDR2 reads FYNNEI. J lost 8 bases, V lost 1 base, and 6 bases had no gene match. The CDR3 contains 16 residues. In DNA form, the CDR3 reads TGTGCCAGCAGTGAAGGGACTAGCGGGAGAGGGGTTACGCAGTATTTT. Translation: CASSEGTSGRGVTQYF.

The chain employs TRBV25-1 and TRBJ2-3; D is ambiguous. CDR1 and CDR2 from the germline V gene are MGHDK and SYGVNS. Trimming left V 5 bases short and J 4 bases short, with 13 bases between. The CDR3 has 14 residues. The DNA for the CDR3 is TGTGCCAGCAGTTCCACCCTGCGACCAGATACGCAGTATTTT. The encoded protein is CASSSTLRPDTQYF.

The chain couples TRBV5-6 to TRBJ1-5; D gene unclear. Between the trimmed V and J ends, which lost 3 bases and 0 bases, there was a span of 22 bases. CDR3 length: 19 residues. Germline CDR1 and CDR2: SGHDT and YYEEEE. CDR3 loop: CASSYTRPDPNYSNQPQHF. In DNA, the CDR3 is TGTGCCAGCAGCTATACCAGACCGGATCCTAATTATAGCAATCAGCCCCAGCATTTT.

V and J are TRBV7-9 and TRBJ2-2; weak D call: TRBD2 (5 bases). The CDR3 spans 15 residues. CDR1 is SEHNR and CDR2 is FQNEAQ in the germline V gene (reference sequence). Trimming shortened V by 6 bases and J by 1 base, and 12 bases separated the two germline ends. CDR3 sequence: CASRTSRENTGELFF. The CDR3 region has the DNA TGTGCCAGCAGAACTAGTAGGGAGAACACCGGGGAGCTGTTTTTT.

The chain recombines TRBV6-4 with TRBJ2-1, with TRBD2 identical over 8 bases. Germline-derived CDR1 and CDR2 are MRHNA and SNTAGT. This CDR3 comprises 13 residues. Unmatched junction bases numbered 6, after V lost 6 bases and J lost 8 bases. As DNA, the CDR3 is TGTGCCAGCAGCGGGGGAGCGGGGGATGAGCAGTTCTTC. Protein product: CASSGGAGDEQFF.

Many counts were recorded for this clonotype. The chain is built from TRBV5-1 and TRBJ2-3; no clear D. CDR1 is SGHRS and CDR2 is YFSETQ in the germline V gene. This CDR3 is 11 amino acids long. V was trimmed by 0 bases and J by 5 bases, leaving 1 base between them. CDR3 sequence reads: CASSLVDTQYF. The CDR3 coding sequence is TGCGCCAGCAGCTTGGTAGATACGCAGTATTTT.

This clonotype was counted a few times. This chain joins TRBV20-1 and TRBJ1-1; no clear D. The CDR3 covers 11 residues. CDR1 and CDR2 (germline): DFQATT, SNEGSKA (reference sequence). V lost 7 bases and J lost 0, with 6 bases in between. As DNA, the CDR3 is TGCAGTGTCTCCATGAACACTGAAGCTTTCTTT. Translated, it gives CSVSMNTEAFF.

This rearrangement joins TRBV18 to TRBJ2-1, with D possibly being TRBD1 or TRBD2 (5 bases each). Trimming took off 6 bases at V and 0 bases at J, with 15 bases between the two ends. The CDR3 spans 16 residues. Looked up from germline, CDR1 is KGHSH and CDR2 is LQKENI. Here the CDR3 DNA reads TGTGCCAGCTCCCCCGGGACCCCTAGCTCCTACAATGAGCAGTTCTTC. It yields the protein CASSPGTPSSYNEQFF.

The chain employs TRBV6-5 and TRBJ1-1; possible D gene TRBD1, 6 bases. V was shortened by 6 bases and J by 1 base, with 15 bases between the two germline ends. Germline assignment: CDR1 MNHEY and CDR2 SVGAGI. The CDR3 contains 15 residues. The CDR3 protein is CASSPRQVWNTEAFF. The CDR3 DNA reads TGTGCCAGCAGCCCCCGACAGGTCTGGAACACTGAAGCTTTCTTT.

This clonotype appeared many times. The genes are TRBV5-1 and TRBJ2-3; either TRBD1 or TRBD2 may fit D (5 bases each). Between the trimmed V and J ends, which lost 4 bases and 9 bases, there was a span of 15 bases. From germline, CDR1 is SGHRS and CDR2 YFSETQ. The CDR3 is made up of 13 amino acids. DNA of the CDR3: TGCGCCAGCAGCGGTGGGACCTCCTACACGCAGTATTTT. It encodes CASSGGTSYTQYF.